This TCR beta chain was captured in a study of cytomegalovirus exposure and HLA in healthy donors. Study observations and caveats: Among the CMV-associated chains, a few were confirmed in vitro as specific for CMV antigens. Many donors carried some public TCRs, although rarity characterized most TCR sequences.

Comment on this clone: What it binds is unknown.

Using immunoSEQ multiplex PCR, the repertoire was profiled, and TCRdb retains in-frame clones only, with some absent. The sample yields over 120,000 clones, approximately 89% seen once. Per germline, CDR1 SGHRS and CDR2 YFSETQ. The ends lost 4 bases at V and 0 bases at J; junction bases unmatched: 8. The CDR3 runs to 16 residues. The TCR originated in a woman in her late teens or twenties in good health and CMV-seropositive. The specimen was PBMCs. V gene TRBV5-1 combines with J gene TRBJ2-5; 8 bases line up with TRBD2. CDR3 residues: CASSPLAGTYQETQYF. The CDR3 DNA follows: TGCGCCAGCAGCCCCTTAGCGGGGACGTACCAAGAGACCCAGTACTTC.